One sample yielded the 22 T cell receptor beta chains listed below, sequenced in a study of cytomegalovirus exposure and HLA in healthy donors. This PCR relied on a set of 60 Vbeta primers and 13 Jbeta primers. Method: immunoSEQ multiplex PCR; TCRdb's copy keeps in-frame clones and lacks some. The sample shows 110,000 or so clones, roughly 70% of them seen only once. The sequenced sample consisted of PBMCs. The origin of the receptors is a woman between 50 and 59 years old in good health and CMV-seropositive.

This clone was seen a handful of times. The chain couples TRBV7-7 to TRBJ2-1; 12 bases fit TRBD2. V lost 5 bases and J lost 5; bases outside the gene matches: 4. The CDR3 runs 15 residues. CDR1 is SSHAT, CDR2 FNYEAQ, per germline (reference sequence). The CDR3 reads CASSLGTSGHNEQFF. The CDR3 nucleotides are TGTGCCAGCAGCCTCGGGACTAGCGGGCACAATGAGCAGTTCTTC.

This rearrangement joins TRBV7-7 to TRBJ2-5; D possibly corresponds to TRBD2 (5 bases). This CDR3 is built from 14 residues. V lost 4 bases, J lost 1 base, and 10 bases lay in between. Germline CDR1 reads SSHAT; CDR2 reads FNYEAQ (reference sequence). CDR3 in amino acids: CASSSSPSQETQYF. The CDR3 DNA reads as TGTGCCAGCAGCTCTAGCCCCAGCCAAGAGACCCAGTACTTC.

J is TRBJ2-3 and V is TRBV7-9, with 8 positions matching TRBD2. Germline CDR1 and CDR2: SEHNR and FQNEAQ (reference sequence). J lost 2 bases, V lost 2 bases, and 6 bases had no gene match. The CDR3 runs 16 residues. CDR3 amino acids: CASSLNKAGDTDTQYF. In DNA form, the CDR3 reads TGTGCCAGCAGCTTAAATAAAGCGGGGGACACAGATACGCAGTATTTT. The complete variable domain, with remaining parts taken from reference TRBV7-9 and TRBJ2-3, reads DTGVSQNPRHKITKRGQNVTFRCDPISEHNRLYWYRQTLGQGPEFLTYFQNEAQLEKSRLLSDRFSAERPKGSFSTLEIQRTEQGDSAMYLCASSLNKAGDTDTQYFGPGTRLTVL.

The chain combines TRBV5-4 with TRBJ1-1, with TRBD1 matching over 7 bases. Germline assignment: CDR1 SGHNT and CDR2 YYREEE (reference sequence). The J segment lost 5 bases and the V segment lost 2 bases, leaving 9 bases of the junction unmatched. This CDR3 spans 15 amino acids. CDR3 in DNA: TGTGCCAGCAGCTTTGAGAGGGGGCTGGGGACTGAAGCTTTCTTT. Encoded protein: CASSFERGLGTEAFF.

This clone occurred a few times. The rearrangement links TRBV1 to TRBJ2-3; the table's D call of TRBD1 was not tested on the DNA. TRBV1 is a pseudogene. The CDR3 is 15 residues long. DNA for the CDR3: TGCACCAGCAGAAAGTGGGCAGGGGCCCCAGATACGCAGTATTTT. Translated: CTSRKWAGAPDTQYF.

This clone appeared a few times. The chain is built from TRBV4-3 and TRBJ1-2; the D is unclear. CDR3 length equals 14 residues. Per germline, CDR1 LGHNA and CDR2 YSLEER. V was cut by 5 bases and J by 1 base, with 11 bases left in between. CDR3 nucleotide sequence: TGCGCCAGCAGCACAACAAAAATTAACTATGGCTACACCTTC. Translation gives CASSTTKINYGYTF.

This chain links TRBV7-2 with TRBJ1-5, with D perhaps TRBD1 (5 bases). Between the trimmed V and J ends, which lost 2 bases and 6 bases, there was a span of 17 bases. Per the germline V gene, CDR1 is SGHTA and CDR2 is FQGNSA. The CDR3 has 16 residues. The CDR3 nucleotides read TGTGCCAGCAGCTTAATGGGGCTAGCGGGTAGTCAGCCCCAGCATTTT. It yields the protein CASSLMGLAGSQPQHF.

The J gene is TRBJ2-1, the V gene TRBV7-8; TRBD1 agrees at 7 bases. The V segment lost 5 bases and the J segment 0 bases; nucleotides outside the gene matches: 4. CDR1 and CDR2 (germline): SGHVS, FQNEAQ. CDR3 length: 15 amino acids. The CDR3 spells CASSPQGNSYNEQFF. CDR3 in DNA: TGTGCCAGCAGCCCACAGGGGAACTCCTACAATGAGCAGTTCTTC.

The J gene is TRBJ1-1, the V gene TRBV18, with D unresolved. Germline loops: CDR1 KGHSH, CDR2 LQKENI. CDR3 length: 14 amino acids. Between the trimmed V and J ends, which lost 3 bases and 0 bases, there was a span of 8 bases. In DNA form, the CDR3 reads TGTGCCAGCTCACCGGTAACAGTGAACACTGAAGCTTTCTTT. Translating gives CASSPVTVNTEAFF.

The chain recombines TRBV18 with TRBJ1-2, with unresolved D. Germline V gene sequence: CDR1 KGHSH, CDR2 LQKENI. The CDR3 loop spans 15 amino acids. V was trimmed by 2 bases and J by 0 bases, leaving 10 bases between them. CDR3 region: CASSPGSGTNYGYTF. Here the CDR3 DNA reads TGTGCCAGCTCACCAGGATCGGGAACTAACTATGGCTACACCTTC.

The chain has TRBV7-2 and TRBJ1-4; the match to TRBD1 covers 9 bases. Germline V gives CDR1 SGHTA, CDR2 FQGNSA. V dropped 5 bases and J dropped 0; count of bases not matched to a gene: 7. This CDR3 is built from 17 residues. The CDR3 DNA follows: TGTGCCAGCAGCAGGCGGGACAGGGTTGCAACTAATGAAAAACTGTTTTTT. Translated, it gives CASSRRDRVATNEKLFF.

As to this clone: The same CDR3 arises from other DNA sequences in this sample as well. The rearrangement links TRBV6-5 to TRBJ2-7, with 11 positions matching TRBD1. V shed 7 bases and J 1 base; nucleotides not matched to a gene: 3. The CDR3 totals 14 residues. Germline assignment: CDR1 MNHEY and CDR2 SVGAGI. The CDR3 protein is CASTGTGGSYEQYF. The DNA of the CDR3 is TGTGCCAGCACCGGGACAGGGGGATCCTACGAGCAGTACTTC.

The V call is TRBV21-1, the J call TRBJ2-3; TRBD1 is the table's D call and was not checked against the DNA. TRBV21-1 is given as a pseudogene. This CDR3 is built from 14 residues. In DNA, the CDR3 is TGTGCCAGCAGCAAAAGGACAGGGTTGGATACGCAGTATTTT. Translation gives CASSKRTGLDTQYF.

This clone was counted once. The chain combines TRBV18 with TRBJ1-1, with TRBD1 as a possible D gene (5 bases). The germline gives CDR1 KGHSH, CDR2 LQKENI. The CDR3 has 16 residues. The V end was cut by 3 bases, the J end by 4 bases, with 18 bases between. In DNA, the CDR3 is TGTGCCAGCTCACCCGTGCAGGGTTTGTTTGGCACTGAAGCTTTCTTT. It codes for CASSPVQGLFGTEAFF.

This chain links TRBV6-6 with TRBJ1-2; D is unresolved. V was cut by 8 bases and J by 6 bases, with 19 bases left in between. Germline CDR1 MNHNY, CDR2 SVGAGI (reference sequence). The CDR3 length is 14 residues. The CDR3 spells CASLETDNFDGYTF. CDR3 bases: TGTGCCAGCCTTGAAACCGACAATTTTGATGGCTACACCTTC.

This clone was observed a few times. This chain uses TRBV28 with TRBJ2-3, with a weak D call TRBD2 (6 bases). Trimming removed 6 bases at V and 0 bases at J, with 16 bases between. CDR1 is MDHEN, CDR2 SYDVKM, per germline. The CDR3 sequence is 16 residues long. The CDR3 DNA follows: TGTGCCAGCAGCTTGATCAGCGGAGGGAGCACAGATACGCAGTATTTT. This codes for CASSLISGGSTDTQYF.

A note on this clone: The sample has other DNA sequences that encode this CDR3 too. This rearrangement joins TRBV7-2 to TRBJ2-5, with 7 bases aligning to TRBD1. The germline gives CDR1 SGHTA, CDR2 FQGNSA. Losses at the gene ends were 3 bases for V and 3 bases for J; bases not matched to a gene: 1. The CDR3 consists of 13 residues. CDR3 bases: TGTGCCAGCAGCTTGGGACAGAAAGAGACCCAGTACTTC. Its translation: CASSLGQKETQYF.

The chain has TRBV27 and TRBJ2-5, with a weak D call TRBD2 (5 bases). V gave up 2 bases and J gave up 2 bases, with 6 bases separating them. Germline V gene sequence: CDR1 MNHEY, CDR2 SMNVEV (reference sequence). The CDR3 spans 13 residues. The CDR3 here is CASSLRGQETQYF. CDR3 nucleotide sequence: TGTGCCAGCAGTTTAAGAGGGCAAGAGACCCAGTACTTC.

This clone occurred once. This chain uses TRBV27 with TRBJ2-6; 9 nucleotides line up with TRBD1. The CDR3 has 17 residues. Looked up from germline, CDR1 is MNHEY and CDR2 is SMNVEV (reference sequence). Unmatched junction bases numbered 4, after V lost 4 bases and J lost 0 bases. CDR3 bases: TGTGCCAGCAGTTCGGACAGGGGCCTCTCTGGGGCCAACGTCCTGACTTTC. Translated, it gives CASSSDRGLSGANVLTF. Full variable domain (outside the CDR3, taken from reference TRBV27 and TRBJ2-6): EAQVTQNPRYLITVTGKKLTVTCSQNMNHEYMSWYRQDPGLGLRQIYYSMNVEVTDKGDVPEGYKVSRKEKRNFPLILESPSPNQTSLYFCASSSDRGLSGANVLTFGAGSRLTVL.

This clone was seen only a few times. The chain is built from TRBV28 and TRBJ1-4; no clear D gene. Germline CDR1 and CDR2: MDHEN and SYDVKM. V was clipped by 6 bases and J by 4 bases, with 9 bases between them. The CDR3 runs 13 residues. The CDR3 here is CASRAGFNEKLFF. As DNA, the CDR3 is TGTGCCAGCAGGGCGGGCTTTAATGAAAAACTGTTTTTT.

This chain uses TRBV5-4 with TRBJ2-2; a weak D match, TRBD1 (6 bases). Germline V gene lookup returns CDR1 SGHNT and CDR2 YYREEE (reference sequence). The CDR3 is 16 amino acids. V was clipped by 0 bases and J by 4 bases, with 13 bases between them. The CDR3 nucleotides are TGTGCCAGCAGCTTGGACAGGGCCCTAGTCACCGGGGAGCTGTTTTTT. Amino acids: CASSLDRALVTGELFF.

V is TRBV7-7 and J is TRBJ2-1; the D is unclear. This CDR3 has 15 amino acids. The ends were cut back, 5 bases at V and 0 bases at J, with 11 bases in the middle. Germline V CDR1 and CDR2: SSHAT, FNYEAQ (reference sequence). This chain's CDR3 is CASSPQLSSYNEQFF. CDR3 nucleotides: TGTGCCAGCAGCCCTCAACTGAGCTCCTACAATGAGCAGTTCTTC. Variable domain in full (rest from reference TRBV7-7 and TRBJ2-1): GAGVSQSPRYKVTKRGQDVTLRCDPISSHATLYWYQQALGQGPEFLTYFNYEAQPDKSGLPSDRFSAERPEGSISTLTIQRTEQRDSAMYRCASSPQLSSYNEQFFGPGTRLTVL.